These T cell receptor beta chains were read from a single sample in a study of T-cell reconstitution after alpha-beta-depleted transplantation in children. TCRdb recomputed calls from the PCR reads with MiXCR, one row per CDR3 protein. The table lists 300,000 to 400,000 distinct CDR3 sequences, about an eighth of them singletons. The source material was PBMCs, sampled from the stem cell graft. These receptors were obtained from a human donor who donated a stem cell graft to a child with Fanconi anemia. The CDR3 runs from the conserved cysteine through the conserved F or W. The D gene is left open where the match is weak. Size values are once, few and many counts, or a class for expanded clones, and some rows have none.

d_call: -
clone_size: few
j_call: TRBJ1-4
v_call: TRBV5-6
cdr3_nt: TGTGCCAGCAGCCTCCGGGGACTAGAAGAAAAACTGTTTTTT
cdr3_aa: CASSLRGLEEKLFF

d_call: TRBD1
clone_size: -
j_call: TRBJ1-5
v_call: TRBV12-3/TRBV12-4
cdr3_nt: TGTGCCAGCAGCCCCGACAGGGGACGGTTCGGCAATCAGCCCCAGCATTTT
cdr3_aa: CASSPDRGRFGNQPQHF

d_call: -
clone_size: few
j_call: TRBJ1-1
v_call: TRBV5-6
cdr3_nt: TGTGCCAGCAGCCCGGGGGGGGGCGACACTGAAGCTTTCTTT
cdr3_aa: CASSPGGGDTEAFF

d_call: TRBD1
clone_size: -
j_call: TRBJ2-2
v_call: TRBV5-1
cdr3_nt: TGCGCCAGCAGCTTAATGGGACAGGGCGACACCGGGGAGCTGTTTTTT
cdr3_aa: CASSLMGQGDTGELFF

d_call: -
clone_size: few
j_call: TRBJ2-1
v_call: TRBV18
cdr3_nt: TGTGCCAGCTCACCACGACCCGGGATCGACGATGAGCAGTTCTTC
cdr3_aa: CASSPRPGIDDEQFF

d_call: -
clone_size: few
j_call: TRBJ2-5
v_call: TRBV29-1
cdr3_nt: TGCAGCGTTGCAGCAGCCCCGGGGCCCGGGGAGACCCAGTACTTC
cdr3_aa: CSVAAAPGPGETQYF

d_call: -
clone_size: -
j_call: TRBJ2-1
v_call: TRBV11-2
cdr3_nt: TGTGCCAGCAGCTTTACCAATGAGCAGTTCTTC
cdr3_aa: CASSFTNEQFF

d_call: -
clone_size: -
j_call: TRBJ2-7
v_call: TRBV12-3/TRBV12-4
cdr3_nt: TGTGCCAGCAGTAGGTTTTCGGGGGGCCCGGGCGAGCAGTACTTC
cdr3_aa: CASSRFSGGPGEQYF

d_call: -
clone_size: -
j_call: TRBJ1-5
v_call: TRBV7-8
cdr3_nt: TGTGCCAGCAGCCGACAGGAACGCCAGCCCCAGCATTTT
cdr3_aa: CASSRQERQPQHF

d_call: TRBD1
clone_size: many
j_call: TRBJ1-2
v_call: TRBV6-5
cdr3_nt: TGTGCCTGCCGACAGGGCGGCTATGGCTACACCTTC
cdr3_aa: CACRQGGYGYTF

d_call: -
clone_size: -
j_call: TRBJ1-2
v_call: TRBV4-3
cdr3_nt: TGCGCCAGCAGCCAAGGGGGGGCTAGTAACTATGGCTACACCTTC
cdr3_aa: CASSQGGASNYGYTF

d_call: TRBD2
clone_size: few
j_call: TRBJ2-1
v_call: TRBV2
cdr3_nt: TGTGCCAGCAGTGGGGGGGGTGGCAATGAGCAGTTCTTC
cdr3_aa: CASSGGGGNEQFF

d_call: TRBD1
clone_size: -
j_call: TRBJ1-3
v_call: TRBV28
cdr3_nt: TGTGCCAGCAGTTCTGGCACAGGGGGGGACAACACCATATATTTT
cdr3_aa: CASSSGTGGDNTIYF

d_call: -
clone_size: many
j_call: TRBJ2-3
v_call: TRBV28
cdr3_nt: TGTGCCAGCAGGACCTACCTAGGCACAGATACGCAGTATTTT
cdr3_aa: CASRTYLGTDTQYF

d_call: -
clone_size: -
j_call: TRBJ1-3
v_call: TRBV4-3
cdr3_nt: TGCGCCAGCAGCCCTCAGGTGGGGTCTGGAAACACCATATATTTT
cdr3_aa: CASSPQVGSGNTIYF

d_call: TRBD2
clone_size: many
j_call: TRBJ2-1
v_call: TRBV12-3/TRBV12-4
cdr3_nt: TGTGCCAGCAGCCTAGCGGGGAGCTCCTACAATGAGCAGTTCTTC
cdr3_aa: CASSLAGSSYNEQFF

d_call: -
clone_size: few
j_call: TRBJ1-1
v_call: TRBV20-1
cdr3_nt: TGCAGTGCTAGAGATATCGGACGGGGGGCTGGTTTCTTT
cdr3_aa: CSARDIGRGAGFF

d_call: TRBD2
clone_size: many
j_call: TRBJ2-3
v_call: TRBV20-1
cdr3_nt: TGCAGTGCTTTAACGGGGGGGAAGGATACGCAGTATTTT
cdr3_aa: CSALTGGKDTQYF

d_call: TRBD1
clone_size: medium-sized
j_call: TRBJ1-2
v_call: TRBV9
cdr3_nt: TGTGCCAGCAGCGTAGGGGGACAGTCTAACTATGGCTACACCTTC
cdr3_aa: CASSVGGQSNYGYTF

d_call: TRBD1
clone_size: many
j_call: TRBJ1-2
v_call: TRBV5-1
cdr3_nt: TGCGCCAGCAGTAGCGGACAGGACCTAGAGGGCTACACCTTC
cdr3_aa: CASSSGQDLEGYTF

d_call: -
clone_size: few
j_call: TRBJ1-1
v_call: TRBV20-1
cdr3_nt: TGCAGTGCTAGAGATCCGCGAGTCGGGGAAGCTTTCTTT
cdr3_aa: CSARDPRVGEAFF

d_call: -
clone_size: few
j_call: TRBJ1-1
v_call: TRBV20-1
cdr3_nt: TGCAGTGCCCCCCGGGAGCTCAACACTGAAGCTTTCTTT
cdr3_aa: CSAPRELNTEAFF

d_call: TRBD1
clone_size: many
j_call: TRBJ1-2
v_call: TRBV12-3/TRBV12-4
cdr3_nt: TGTGCCAGCAGGTCTCCGGGACAGGGGATTTATGGCTACACCTTC
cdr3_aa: CASRSPGQGIYGYTF